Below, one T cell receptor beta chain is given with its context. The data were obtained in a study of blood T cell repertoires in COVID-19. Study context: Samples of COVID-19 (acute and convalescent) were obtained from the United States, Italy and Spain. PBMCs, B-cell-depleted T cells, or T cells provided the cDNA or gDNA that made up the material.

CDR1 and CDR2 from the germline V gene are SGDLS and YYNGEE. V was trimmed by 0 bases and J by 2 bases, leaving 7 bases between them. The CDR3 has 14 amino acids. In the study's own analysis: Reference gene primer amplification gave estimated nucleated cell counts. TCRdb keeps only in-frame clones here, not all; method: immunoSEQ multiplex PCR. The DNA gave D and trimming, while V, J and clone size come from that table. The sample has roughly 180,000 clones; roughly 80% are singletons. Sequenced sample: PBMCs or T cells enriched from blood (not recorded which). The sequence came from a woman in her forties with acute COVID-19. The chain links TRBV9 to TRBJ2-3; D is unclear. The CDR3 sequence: CASSVDLLTDTQYF. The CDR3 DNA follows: TGTGCCAGCAGCGTAGATCTTCTCACAGATACGCAGTATTTT.